This T cell receptor beta chain was observed in a study of beta chain features in type 1 diabetes. This CDR3 contains 13 residues. Trimming took 4 bases from V and 3 from J, leaving 9 bases between them. CDR1 GTSNPN and CDR2 SVGIG come from the germline V gene (reference sequence). As every portion of the isolated RNA was reverse transcribed, the sequencing read expressed TCRB transcripts. About 3.6 million reads were obtained on average from naive, central memory and regulatory T cell samples. Assay: immunoSEQ multiplex PCR; the TCRdb copy retains only in-frame clones and omits some. The sample records 130,000 to 150,000 clones, roughly 50% being singletons.

The sample taken for sequencing was Tregs from blood. The receptor comes from a man aged 18-30 years in good health. The chain recombines TRBV30 with TRBJ1-4; D remains ambiguous. CDR3 region: CAWKRLANEKLFF. The CDR3 DNA reads as TGTGCCTGGAAGAGGTTGGCTAATGAAAAACTGTTTTTT.